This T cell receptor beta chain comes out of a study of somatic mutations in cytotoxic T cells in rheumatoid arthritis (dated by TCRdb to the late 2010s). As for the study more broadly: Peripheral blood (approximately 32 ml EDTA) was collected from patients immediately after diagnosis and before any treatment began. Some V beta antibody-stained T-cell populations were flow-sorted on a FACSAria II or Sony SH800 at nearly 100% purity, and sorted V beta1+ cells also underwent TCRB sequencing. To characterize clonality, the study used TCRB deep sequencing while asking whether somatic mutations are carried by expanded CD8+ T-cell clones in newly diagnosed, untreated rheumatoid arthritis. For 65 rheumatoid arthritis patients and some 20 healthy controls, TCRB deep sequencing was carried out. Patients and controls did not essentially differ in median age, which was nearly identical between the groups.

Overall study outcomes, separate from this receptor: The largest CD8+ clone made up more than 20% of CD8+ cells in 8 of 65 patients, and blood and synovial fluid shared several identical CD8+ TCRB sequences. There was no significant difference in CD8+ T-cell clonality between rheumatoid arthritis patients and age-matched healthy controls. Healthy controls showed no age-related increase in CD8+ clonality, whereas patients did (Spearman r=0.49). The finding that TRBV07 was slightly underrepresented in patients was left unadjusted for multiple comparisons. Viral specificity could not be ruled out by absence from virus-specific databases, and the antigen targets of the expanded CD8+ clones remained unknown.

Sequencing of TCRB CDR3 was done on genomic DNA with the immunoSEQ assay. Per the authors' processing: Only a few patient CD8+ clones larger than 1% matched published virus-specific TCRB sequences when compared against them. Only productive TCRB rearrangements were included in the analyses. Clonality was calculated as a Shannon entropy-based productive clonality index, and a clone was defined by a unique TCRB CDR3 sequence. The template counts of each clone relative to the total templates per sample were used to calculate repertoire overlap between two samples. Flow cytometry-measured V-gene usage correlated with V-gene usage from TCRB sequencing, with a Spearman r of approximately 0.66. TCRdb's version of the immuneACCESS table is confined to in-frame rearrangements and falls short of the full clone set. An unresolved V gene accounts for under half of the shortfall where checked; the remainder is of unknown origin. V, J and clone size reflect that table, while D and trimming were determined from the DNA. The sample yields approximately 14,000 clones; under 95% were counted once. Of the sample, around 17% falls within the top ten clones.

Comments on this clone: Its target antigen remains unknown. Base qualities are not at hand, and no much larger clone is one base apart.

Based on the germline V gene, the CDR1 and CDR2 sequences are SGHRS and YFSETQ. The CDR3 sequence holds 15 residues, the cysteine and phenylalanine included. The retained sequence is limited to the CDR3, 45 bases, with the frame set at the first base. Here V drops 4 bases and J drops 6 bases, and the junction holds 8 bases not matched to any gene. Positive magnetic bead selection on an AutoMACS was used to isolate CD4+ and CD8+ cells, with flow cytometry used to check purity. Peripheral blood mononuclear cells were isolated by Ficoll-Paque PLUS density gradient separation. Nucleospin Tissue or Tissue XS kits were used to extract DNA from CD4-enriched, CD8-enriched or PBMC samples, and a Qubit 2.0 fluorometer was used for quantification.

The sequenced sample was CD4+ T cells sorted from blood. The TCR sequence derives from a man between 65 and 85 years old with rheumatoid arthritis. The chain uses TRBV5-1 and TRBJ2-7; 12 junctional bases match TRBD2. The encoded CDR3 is CASSPLAGGDSEQYF. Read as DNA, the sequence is TGCGCCAGCAGCCCCCTAGCGGGGGGGGATTCCGAGCAGTACTTC.